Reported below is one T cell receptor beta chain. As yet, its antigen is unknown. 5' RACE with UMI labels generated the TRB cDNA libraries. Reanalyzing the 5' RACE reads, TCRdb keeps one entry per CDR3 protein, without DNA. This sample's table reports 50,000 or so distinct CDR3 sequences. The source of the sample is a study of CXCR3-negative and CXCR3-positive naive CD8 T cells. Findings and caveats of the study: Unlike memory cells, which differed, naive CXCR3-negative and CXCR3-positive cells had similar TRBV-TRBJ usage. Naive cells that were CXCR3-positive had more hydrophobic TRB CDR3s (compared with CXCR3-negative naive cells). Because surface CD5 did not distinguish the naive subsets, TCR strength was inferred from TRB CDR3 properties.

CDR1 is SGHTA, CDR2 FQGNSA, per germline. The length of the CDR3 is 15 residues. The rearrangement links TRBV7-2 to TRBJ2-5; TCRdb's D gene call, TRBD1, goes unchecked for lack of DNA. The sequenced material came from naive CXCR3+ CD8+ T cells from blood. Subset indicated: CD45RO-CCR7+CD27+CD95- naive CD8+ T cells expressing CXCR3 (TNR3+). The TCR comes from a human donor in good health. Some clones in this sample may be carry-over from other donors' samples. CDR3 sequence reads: CASSAGQGAWETQYF. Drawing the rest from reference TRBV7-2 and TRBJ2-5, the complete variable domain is GAGVSQSPSNKVTEKGKDVELRCDPISGHTALYWYRQSLGQGLEFLIYFQGNSAPDKSGLPSDRFSAERTGGSVSTLTIQRTQQEDSAVYLCASSAGQGAWETQYFGPGTRLLVL.